The 17 T cell receptor beta chains below come from one sample, sequenced in a study of multiple sclerosis patients with progressive multifocal leukoencephalopathy. Using immunoSEQ multiplex PCR, the repertoire was profiled, and TCRdb retains in-frame clones only, with some absent. The repertoire has approximately 26,000 clones, around 89% of them found once; the top ten carry approximately 1.1%. The time point denotes: before natalizumab initiation. Material: PBMCs. These TCRs come from a human donor with multiple sclerosis.

This clone appeared a few times. This sequence joins TRBV6-4 and TRBJ2-3; 14 bases match TRBD2. The CDR3 sequence is 15 residues long. CDR1 is MRHNA and CDR2 is SNTAGT in the germline V gene. V was pared by 8 bases and J by 4 bases, with 5 bases of the junction left unmatched. The CDR3 coding sequence is TGTGCCAGCGCTCCGACTAGCGGGGGGGCAGATACGCAGTATTTT. This sequence encodes CASAPTSGGADTQYF.

V usage is TRBV28 and J usage is TRBJ2-7; 7 nucleotides line up with TRBD1. The CDR3 has 14 residues. V shed 5 bases and J 2 bases; nucleotides not matched to a gene: 6. Germline CDR1 reads MDHEN; CDR2 reads SYDVKM. CDR3 residues: CASSMTGPTYEQYF. The CDR3 DNA follows: TGTGCCAGCAGTATGACAGGGCCGACCTACGAGCAGTACTTC.

The gene calls are TRBV5-1 and TRBJ2-7; D is perhaps TRBD1 (5 bases). Trimming stripped 4 bases from V and 2 bases from J, with 16 bases between. Germline assignment: CDR1 SGHRS and CDR2 YFSETQ. The length of the CDR3 is 15 residues. CDR3 bases: TGCGCCAGCAGCCCGACAGCTCTTGGGACCTACGAGCAGTACTTC. Its translation: CASSPTALGTYEQYF.

The gene calls are TRBV4-2 and TRBJ2-7; 8 bases are shared with TRBD2. Germline CDR1 reads LGHNA; CDR2 reads YNFKEQ. J gave up 3 bases and V 6 bases, and 10 bases lay outside the gene matches. This CDR3 region has 15 residues. This CDR3 reads CASSFGRGEGYEQYF. CDR3 nucleotide sequence: TGTGCCAGCAGTTTCGGGAGGGGAGAAGGCTACGAGCAGTACTTC.

The rearrangement links TRBV4-1 to TRBJ2-7; 7 bases are shared with TRBD1. The CDR3 covers 15 residues. V lost 4 bases and J lost 0; bases outside the gene matches: 6. In germline, CDR1 is MGHRA, CDR2 YSYEKL. The CDR3 DNA reads TGCGCCAGCAGCCCAGACAGGGATAGCTCCTACGAGCAGTACTTC. Residues: CASSPDRDSSYEQYF.

About this clone: The sample holds other DNA sequences that translate to the same CDR3. The chain links TRBV27 to TRBJ2-6; perhaps TRBD2 as D (6 bases). In germline, CDR1 is MNHEY, CDR2 SMNVEV (reference sequence). V gave up 3 bases and J gave up 0 bases, with 15 bases separating them. This CDR3 has 18 residues. CDR3: CASSFTRDFRSGANVLTF. The CDR3 bases are TGTGCCAGCAGTTTCACCCGGGACTTCCGCTCTGGGGCCAACGTCCTGACTTTC.

The chain joins TRBV30 to TRBJ2-7; weak D call: TRBD1 (6 bases). CDR1 is GTSNPN, CDR2 SVGIG, per germline (reference sequence). V lost 8 bases and J lost 2, with 13 bases in between. The CDR3 runs to 12 residues. The CDR3 spells CAGLTGAYEQYF. CDR3 in DNA: TGTGCCGGTTTGACAGGCGCCTACGAGCAGTACTTC.

In regard to this clone: An end of the junction does not agree with germline; a read error may underlie this. The V call is TRBV7-9, the J call TRBJ1-3; D might be TRBD1 (6 bases). Germline V gene data show CDR1 as SEHNR and CDR2 as FQNEAQ (reference sequence). This CDR3 has 17 residues. The CDR3 reads CASSLGGGGENGDTIYF. The CDR3 coding sequence is TGTGCCAGCAGCTTAGGAGGGGGAGGAGAGAATGGAGACACCATATATTTT.

The chain uses TRBV4-1 and TRBJ1-5; D is possibly TRBD1 (6 bases). Between the trimmed V and J ends, which lost 3 bases and 6 bases, there was a span of 15 bases. The CDR3 has 15 residues. The germline V gene encodes CDR1 MGHRA and CDR2 YSYEKL. The CDR3 nucleotides read TGCGCCAGCAGCCAGCAGGGGACACAATTTCAGCCCCAGCATTTT. Translated: CASSQQGTQFQPQHF.

This clone was seen a few times. The rearrangement links TRBV30 to TRBJ1-2; 7 bases are shared with TRBD1. V gave up 1 base and J gave up 1 base; unmatched junction bases: 21. Looked up from germline, CDR1 is GTSNPN and CDR2 is SVGIG (reference sequence). The CDR3 consists of 20 residues. In nucleotides, the CDR3 is TGTGCCTGGAGTGACCCAAGGGGAATCGCCGGGACAGCGAATAACTATGGCTACACCTTC. Its translation is CAWSDPRGIAGTANNYGYTF.

This sequence joins TRBV5-6 and TRBJ1-6, with a possible D match to TRBD1 (5 bases). The V end was cut by 3 bases, the J end by 6 bases, with 16 bases between. The CDR3 consists of 16 residues. Germline CDR1 and CDR2: SGHDT and YYEEEE. The CDR3 DNA reads as TGTGCCAGCAGCTGGGGGAGGCGGACGGTTAATTCACCCCTCCACTTT. Protein: CASSWGRRTVNSPLHF.

This sequence joins TRBV11-2 and TRBJ2-1; the D is unclear. The V gene's germline CDR1 is SGHAT and CDR2 FQNNGV. The CDR3 totals 13 residues. The V end was cut by 1 base, the J end by 5 bases, with 6 bases between. The chain's CDR3 is CASSLGLNNEQFF. Here the CDR3 DNA reads TGTGCCAGCAGCTTAGGTCTGAACAATGAGCAGTTCTTC.

V and J are TRBV28 and TRBJ1-6; D is ambiguous. Deletions cut 2 bases from V and 9 bases from J, with 8 bases between. Germline values: CDR1 MDHEN, CDR2 SYDVKM. This CDR3 is 13 amino acids long. This CDR3 is CASSLPSLSPLHF. CDR3 nucleotides: TGTGCCAGCAGTTTACCCTCACTTTCACCCCTCCACTTT.

This sequence joins TRBV6-4 and TRBJ2-3; 9 bases match TRBD1. With 6 bases clipped from V and 4 bases from J, the junction kept 8 bases outside the gene matches. The length of the CDR3 is 15 residues. Germline V gene data show CDR1 as MRHNA and CDR2 as SNTAGT. CDR3 sequence reads: CASRITGGASDTQYF. CDR3 coding DNA: TGTGCCAGCAGAATAACAGGGGGCGCGTCAGATACGCAGTATTTT.

The chain is built from TRBV6-1 and TRBJ1-2; D is ambiguous. With 5 bases removed from V and 5 bases from J, the gap between germline ends came to 6 bases. CDR1 MNHNS and CDR2 SASEGT come from the germline V gene. This CDR3 is 11 amino acids long. CDR3 DNA: TGTGCCAGCAGTCTACTTTATGGCTACACCTTC. Translating it yields CASSLLYGYTF.

CDR3 nucleotide sequence: TGCAGCGCCGAGAAATCAGATACGCAGTATTTT. Its protein is CSAEKSDTQYF. V usage is TRBV29-1 and J usage is TRBJ2-3, with D hard to call. This CDR3 region has 11 residues. Deletions cut 7 bases from V and 4 bases from J, with 9 bases between. CDR1 is SQVTM and CDR2 is ANQGSEA in the germline V gene.

This chain links TRBV28 with TRBJ2-7; no reliable D call. Trimming took off 5 bases at V and 9 bases at J, with 20 bases between the two ends. Germline CDR1 MDHEN, CDR2 SYDVKM. The CDR3 covers 14 residues. Here the CDR3 DNA reads TGTGCCAGCAGTCCCGAGTGGAGCCAGACCGTGCAGTACTTC. Amino acids: CASSPEWSQTVQYF.